Sequencing of this TCR beta chain was carried out in a study of Ad26.COV2.S vaccination and SARS-CoV-2 variants. Overall study findings and caveats: While placebo recipients had lower spike-specific TCR breadth, vaccine recipients had more. It was reported that spike-specific CD8+ and CD4+ T cell responses were substantially broad after vaccination. Using TCR breadth and depth analyses may have led to underestimated total T cell responses. Breadth measured for non-spike TCRs was similar across vaccine and placebo recipients.

Sequencing used immunoSEQ multiplex PCR; TCRdb keeps in-frame clones, though not all of them. The sample consists of more than 150,000 clones, around 85% of them appearing once. On this clone itself: Its antigen is not identified.

V lost 2 bases, J lost 12 bases, and 10 bases stayed unmatched. The CDR3 totals 15 residues. Germline CDR1 and CDR2: SGHTA and FQGTGA. The V call is TRBV7-3, the J call TRBJ2-1; 10 bases are shared with TRBD2. The TCR originated in a human donor who had recovered from COVID-19. The specimen comprised peripheral blood, sampled after recovery from COVID-19. The CDR3, as DNA: TGTGCCAGCAGCTTACTCGGTAGCGGGAGGAACAGGCAGTTCTTC. Protein sequence: CASSLLGSGRNRQFF.